This passage covers 23 T cell receptor beta chains from one sample sequenced in a study of CD8 T cells in Susac syndrome. After extraction with the RNeasy kit, about 0.45 to 1 ug of the RNA was reverse transcribed using random hexamers. TCRdb re-derived calls from the immunoSEQ multiplex PCR reads in MiXCR, one entry per CDR3 protein. This sample carries 50,000 or so distinct CDR3 sequences, roughly 93% of them seen once, and the ten largest clones take roughly 0.5%. Sequenced material: CD8+ T cells from PBMCs. The origin of the receptors is a human donor with multiple sclerosis.

The chain joins TRBV14 to TRBJ2-7; D is tentatively TRBD1 or TRBD2 (5 bases each). V lost 2 bases to trimming and J lost 2 bases, with 13 bases between them. This CDR3 is built from 15 residues. Germline assignment: CDR1 SGHDN and CDR2 FVKESK. CDR3: CASSQSGPRTYEQYF. CDR3 nucleotides: TGTGCCAGCAGCCAATCGGGACCCCGGACCTACGAGCAGTACTTC.

J is TRBJ2-7 and V is TRBV19; 10 bases line up with TRBD2. From germline, CDR1 is LNHDA and CDR2 SQIVND (reference sequence). The V and J ends lost 5 bases and 1 base, in that order; junction bases with no gene match: 5. CDR3 size: 15 residues. The CDR3 sequence is CASSPSGGGSYEQYF. The CDR3 DNA sequence: TGTGCCAGTAGTCCAAGCGGGGGGGGATCCTACGAGCAGTACTTC.

This chain joins TRBV14 and TRBJ1-3, with D possibly being TRBD1 (5 bases). CDR1 is SGHDN and CDR2 is FVKESK in the germline V gene. V was trimmed by 3 bases and J by 1 base, leaving 16 bases between them. The CDR3 loop spans 17 amino acids. CDR3 sequence (DNA): TGTGCCAGCAGCCATGTACCAGGGAGACTGTCTGGAAACACCATATATTTT. It translates to CASSHVPGRLSGNTIYF. Full variable domain (remainder filled in from reference TRBV14 and TRBJ1-3): EAGVTQFPSHSVIEKGQTVTLRCDPISGHDNLYWYRRVMGKEIKFLLHFVKESKQDESGMPNNRFLAERTGGTYSTLKVQPAELEDSGVYFCASSHVPGRLSGNTIYFGEGSWLTVV.

V gene TRBV6-2 or TRBV6-3 combines with J gene TRBJ2-7, with 7 bases lining up with TRBD2. Germline V gene sequence: CDR1 MNHEY, CDR2 SVGEGT. J gave up 3 bases and V 2 bases, and 7 bases lay outside the gene matches. The CDR3 has 15 amino acids. CDR3 amino acids: CASSYDSGRNYEQYF. In DNA form, the CDR3 reads TGTGCCAGCAGTTACGATTCCGGGAGGAACTACGAGCAGTACTTC.

This clonotype is a singleton in its sample. The rearrangement links TRBV25-1 to TRBJ1-2; tentative D call: TRBD1 (5 bases). CDR1 and CDR2 from the germline V gene are MGHDK and SYGVNS. Between the trimmed V and J ends, which lost 3 bases and 4 bases, there was a span of 12 bases. This CDR3 contains 14 residues. This chain's CDR3 is CASSEWGDPYGYTF. Written as DNA, the CDR3 is TGTGCCAGCAGTGAGTGGGGGGATCCCTATGGCTACACCTTC.

This chain connects TRBV12-3 or TRBV12-4 to TRBJ1-5; possibly TRBD1 for D (5 bases). The V end was cut by 2 bases, the J end by 4 bases, with 9 bases between. The CDR3 has 14 residues. CDR3 protein: CASSLMGRNQPQHF. The CDR3 nucleotides read TGTGCCAGCAGTTTAATGGGGCGGAATCAGCCCCAGCATTTT.

The V gene is TRBV27, the J gene TRBJ2-7, with D uncertain. Germline values: CDR1 MNHEY, CDR2 SMNVEV (reference sequence). The CDR3 contains 12 residues. V lost 4 bases and J lost 3, with 7 bases in between. The CDR3 coding sequence is TGTGCCAGCAGTTCCCAGGACTACGAGCAGTACTTC. It codes for CASSSQDYEQYF.

The rearrangement links TRBV12-5 to TRBJ2-7; D may correspond to TRBD1 or TRBD2 (5 bases each). V was trimmed by 4 bases and J by 1 base, leaving 8 bases between them. Per germline, CDR1 LGHNT and CDR2 FRNRAP. This CDR3 is 13 amino acids long. For the CDR3, the DNA is TGTGCTAGTGGTTGGGACCAGTCCTACGAGCAGTACTTC. This gives the protein CASGWDQSYEQYF.

This clonotype appeared once. V is TRBV28 and J is TRBJ1-5; D unresolved. V was clipped by 4 bases and J by 0 bases, with 7 bases between them. This CDR3 is 14 amino acids long. CDR1 and CDR2 from the germline V gene are MDHEN and SYDVKM. In nucleotides, the CDR3 is TGTGCCAGCAGTTCCACTCTTAGCAATCAGCCCCAGCATTTT. It yields the protein CASSSTLSNQPQHF.

V and J are TRBV16 and TRBJ1-1; no clear D. CDR3 length: 13 amino acids. V lost 1 base, J lost 6 bases, and 9 bases lay in between. CDR1 KGHSY and CDR2 FQNENV come from the germline V gene. For the CDR3, the DNA is TGTGCCAGCAGCCAATGGGGAGGAGCTGAAGCTTTCTTT. The encoded protein is CASSQWGGAEAFF.

CDR3: CASSPSPRGTEAFF. The CDR3 region has the DNA TGTGCCAGCAGCCCATCCCCAAGGGGAACTGAAGCTTTCTTT. The V call is TRBV13, the J call TRBJ1-1, with D possibly matching TRBD1 (5 bases). Trimming pared 5 bases from V and 5 bases from J, leaving 15 bases between. CDR3 length: 14 amino acids. Germline assignment: CDR1 PRHDT and CDR2 FYEKMQ (reference sequence).

This clonotype was seen a single time. V and J are TRBV6-5 and TRBJ2-1; possibly TRBD1 for D (5 bases). Per germline, CDR1 MNHEY and CDR2 SVGAGI. There are 18 residues in the CDR3. Trimming cost V 0 bases and J 0 bases, with 15 bases left between them. CDR3 sequence (DNA): TGTGCCAGCAGTTACTCGATCAGGGCGACGAGCTCCTACAATGAGCAGTTCTTC. This encodes CASSYSIRATSSYNEQFF.

The V call is TRBV29-1, the J call TRBJ2-7; no clear D gene. Per the germline V gene, CDR1 is SQVTM and CDR2 is ANQGSEA. Trimming shortened V by 0 bases and J by 5 bases, and 2 bases separated the two germline ends. The CDR3 length is 10 residues. CDR3 amino acids: CSVEDNEQYF. As DNA, the CDR3 is TGCAGCGTTGAAGACAACGAGCAGTACTTC.

J is TRBJ1-1 and V is TRBV5-1; 8 nucleotides agree with TRBD1. The ends lost 2 bases at V and 5 bases at J; junction bases unmatched: 5. CDR3 length equals 14 residues. CDR1 and CDR2 from the germline V gene are SGHRS and YFSETQ. The CDR3 sequence is CASSFGQGETEAFF. As DNA, the CDR3 is TGCGCCAGCAGCTTCGGACAGGGCGAGACTGAAGCTTTCTTT.

The rearrangement links TRBV7-9 to TRBJ1-2; D is ambiguous. The CDR3 length is 13 residues. Trimming left V 0 bases short and J 2 bases short, with 4 bases between. Germline assignment: CDR1 SEHNR and CDR2 FQNEAQ (reference sequence). CDR3 bases: TGTGCCAGCAGCTTAGCAGGCAACTATGGCTACACCTTC. Translated, it gives CASSLAGNYGYTF.

The chain has TRBV30 and TRBJ1-5, with no clear D. V was clipped by 0 bases and J by 2 bases, with 8 bases between them. CDR1 and CDR2 from the germline V gene are GTSNPN and SVGIG (reference sequence). This CDR3 contains 14 residues. CDR3 protein: CAWSVGQGNQPQHF. CDR3 sequence (DNA): TGTGCCTGGAGTGTTGGTCAGGGCAATCAGCCCCAGCATTTT.

The gene calls are TRBV7-9 and TRBJ2-2; unclear D gene. The germline CDR1 and CDR2 sequences are SEHNR and FQNEAQ (reference sequence). V lost 2 bases to trimming and J lost 5 bases, with 6 bases between them. This CDR3 has 13 residues. The CDR3 sequence: CASSLSRTGELFF. For the CDR3, the DNA is TGTGCCAGCAGCTTATCGAGAACCGGGGAGCTGTTTTTT. Variable domain in full (rest from reference TRBV7-9 and TRBJ2-2): DTGVSQNPRHKITKRGQNVTFRCDPISEHNRLYWYRQTLGQGPEFLTYFQNEAQLEKSRLLSDRFSAERPKGSFSTLEIQRTEQGDSAMYLCASSLSRTGELFFGEGSRLTVL.

This clonotype came up once. The chain carries TRBV5-1 and TRBJ1-4; 8 bases line up with TRBD1. CDR1 and CDR2 from the germline V gene are SGHRS and YFSETQ. The CDR3 runs to 15 residues. Trimming removed 4 bases from V and 3 bases from J; junction bases left unmatched: 5. CDR3 sequence (DNA): TGCGCCAGCAGCCAAGGACAGGGACCTAATGAAAAACTGTTTTTT. Its protein is CASSQGQGPNEKLFF.

This rearrangement joins TRBV9 to TRBJ1-2; 8 bases line up with TRBD1. Unmatched junction bases numbered 12, after V lost 3 bases and J lost 5 bases. CDR1 and CDR2 (germline): SGDLS, YYNGEE. The CDR3 is 16 amino acids. The CDR3: CASSAVTGEAIYGYTF. CDR3 nucleotide sequence: TGTGCCAGCAGCGCGGTGACAGGGGAGGCCATATATGGCTACACCTTC. Complete variable domain (other parts from reference TRBV9 and TRBJ1-2): DSGVTQTPKHLITATGQRVTLRCSPRSGDLSVYWYQQSLDQGLQFLIQYYNGEERAKGNILERFSAQQFPDLHSELNLSSLELGDSALYFCASSAVTGEAIYGYTFGSGTRLTVV.

CDR3 DNA sequence: TGTGCCGGTCCAGGGGAGCAGTACTTC. It encodes CAGPGEQYF. The chain couples TRBV27 to TRBJ2-7; a weak D match, TRBD1 (5 bases). CDR3 length: 9 residues. The germline gives CDR1 MNHEY, CDR2 SMNVEV (reference sequence). Trimming shortened V by 11 bases and J by 7 bases, and 9 bases separated the two germline ends.

As DNA, the CDR3 is TGTGCCAGCAGCTTAGTGTTAGGGAACCAAGAGACCCAGTACTTC. Encoded protein: CASSLVLGNQETQYF. The chain uses TRBV7-8 and TRBJ2-5; D ambiguous. The V and J ends lost 1 base and 0 bases respectively, with 9 bases between them. The CDR3 covers 15 residues. Per germline, CDR1 SGHVS and CDR2 FQNEAQ.

V usage is TRBV5-1 and J usage is TRBJ1-1; 10 nucleotides agree with TRBD1. Germline CDR1 is SGHRS and CDR2 is YFSETQ. With V trimmed by 6 bases and J by 7 bases, 12 bases remained unmatched. The CDR3 extends over 15 amino acids. CDR3 sequence: CASTFSPGTGDEAFF. The DNA for the CDR3 is TGCGCCAGCACTTTTTCCCCCGGGACAGGGGATGAAGCTTTCTTT.

The rearrangement uses TRBV10-3 and TRBJ2-7, with a weak D call TRBD2 (5 bases). V lost 7 bases and J lost 2, with 15 bases in between. The CDR3 has 14 amino acids. From germline, CDR1 is ENHRY and CDR2 SYGVKD. CDR3 loop: CAIIFLDGTYEQYF. The CDR3 coding sequence is TGTGCCATCATCTTTTTGGACGGGACCTACGAGCAGTACTTC.